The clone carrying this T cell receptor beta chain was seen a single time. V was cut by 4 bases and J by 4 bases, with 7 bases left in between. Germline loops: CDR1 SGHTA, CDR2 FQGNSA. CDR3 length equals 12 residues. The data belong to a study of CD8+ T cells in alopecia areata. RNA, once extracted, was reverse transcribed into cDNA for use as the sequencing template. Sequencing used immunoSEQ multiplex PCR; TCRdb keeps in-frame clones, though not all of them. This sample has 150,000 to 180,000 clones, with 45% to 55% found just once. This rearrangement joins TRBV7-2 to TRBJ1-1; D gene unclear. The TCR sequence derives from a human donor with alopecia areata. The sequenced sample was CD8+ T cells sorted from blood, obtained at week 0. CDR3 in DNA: TGTGCCAGCAGCTATTCGATCACTGAAGCTTTCTTT. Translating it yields CASSYSITEAFF.